The 5 T cell receptor beta chains below come from one sample, sequenced in a study of T cell responses to AZD1222 COVID-19 vaccine. Generated by immunoSEQ multiplex PCR, the TCRdb table keeps only in-frame clones and is missing some. The profile covers about 100,000 clones, with around 90% appearing a single time and under 2% taken by the ten largest. This sample comprised peripheral blood, obtained on day 0 of AZD1222 vaccination. These receptors came from an adult in good health.

This clone was counted a single time. This chain links TRBV28 with TRBJ1-3; TRBD1 aligns across 8 bases. The CDR3 runs 17 residues. Trimming cost V 5 bases and J 2 bases; bases outside gene matches: 11. Germline loops: CDR1 MDHEN, CDR2 SYDVKM. As DNA, the CDR3 is TGTGCCAGCAGTCGCGGACAGGGATCCTTCACTGGAAACACCATATATTTT. Protein product: CASSRGQGSFTGNTIYF.

This rearrangement joins TRBV6-5 to TRBJ2-7; no clear D gene. This CDR3 has 13 amino acids. V lost 2 bases and J 2 bases, leaving 7 bases between the germline ends. The germline CDR1 and CDR2 sequences are MNHEY and SVGAGI. The CDR3 spells CASSYRNTYEQYF. The DNA for the CDR3 is TGTGCCAGCAGTTACCGGAATACCTACGAGCAGTACTTC.

The chain couples TRBV27 to TRBJ1-1; TRBD1 matches 7 bases. CDR1 and CDR2 (germline): MNHEY, SMNVEV (reference sequence). With 5 bases clipped from V and 3 bases from J, the junction kept 9 bases outside the gene matches. This CDR3 has 15 amino acids. The CDR3 DNA reads TGTGCCAGCAGTGCCAAGGGGGCTCACTACACTGAAGCTTTCTTT. This encodes CASSAKGAHYTEAFF.

This clone was counted only a few times. The rearrangement uses TRBV29-1 and TRBJ1-4; D is unclear. Per the germline V gene, CDR1 is SQVTM and CDR2 is ANQGSEA. The CDR3 spans 12 residues. V gave up 7 bases and J gave up 7 bases, with 13 bases separating them. The DNA of the CDR3 is TGCAGCGGTGGTGTTGCGTTTGAAAAACTGTTTTTT. Amino acid sequence: CSGGVAFEKLFF.

This chain connects TRBV30 to TRBJ2-5; 10 bases agree with TRBD2. This CDR3 is 14 amino acids long. J lost 4 bases, V lost 8 bases, and 10 bases had no gene match. The germline CDR1 and CDR2 sequences are GTSNPN and SVGIG (reference sequence). CDR3 residues: CARTAGGPSETQYF. In nucleotides, the CDR3 is TGTGCCCGCACAGCGGGAGGGCCCTCAGAGACCCAGTACTTC.